This T cell receptor (beta chain) appears in the sequencing data of a study of shared clonotypes between healthy human individuals. Overall study: The donor group consisted of two women and a few men, aged 18 to 49.

An even split of each subset's genomic DNA across several immunoSEQ plates was performed. Only in-frame clones appear in the TCRdb table, and some are missing; sequencing was by immunoSEQ multiplex PCR. This table holds millions of clones, about 92% found once. The CDR3 is 14 residues long. Trimming removed 4 bases at V and 6 bases at J, with 16 bases between. Germline values: CDR1 SGHRS, CDR2 YFSETQ. Positive CCR7 selection of CD45RO-negative cells yielded the naive CD8 cells, and terminally differentiated effector memory CD45RA+ cells were excluded. The chain carries TRBV5-1 and TRBJ1-2, with D possibly TRBD1 on 5 matching bases. Input material: naive CD8+ T cells from PBMCs. The clonotype originates from a man between 18 and 29 years old in good health. Some clones in this sample may be carry-over from other donors' samples. CDR3 in amino acids: CASSDTDSPHGYTF. In DNA form, the CDR3 reads TGCGCCAGCAGCGACACTGACAGTCCCCATGGCTACACCTTC.